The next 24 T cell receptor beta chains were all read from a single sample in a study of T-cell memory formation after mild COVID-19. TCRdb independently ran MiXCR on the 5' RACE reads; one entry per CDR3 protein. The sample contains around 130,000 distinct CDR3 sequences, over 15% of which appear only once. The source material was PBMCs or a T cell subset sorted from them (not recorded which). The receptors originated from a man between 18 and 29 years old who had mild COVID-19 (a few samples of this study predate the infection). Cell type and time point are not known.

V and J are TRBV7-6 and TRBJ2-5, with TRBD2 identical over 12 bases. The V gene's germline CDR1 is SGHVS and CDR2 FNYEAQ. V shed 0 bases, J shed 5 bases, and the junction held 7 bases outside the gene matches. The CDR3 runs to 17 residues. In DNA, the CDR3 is TGTGCCAGCAGCTTAGCTGGGACTAGCGGGCCTCGGGAGACCCAGTACTTC. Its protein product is CASSLAGTSGPRETQYF.

The CDR3 DNA reads TGTGCCAGCAGCTTGTCACAGACGCAAGAGACCCAGTACTTC. Translation gives CASSLSQTQETQYF. This chain uses TRBV7-2 with TRBJ2-5; D not certain. The CDR3 extends over 14 amino acids. With 3 bases removed from V and 2 bases from J, the gap between germline ends came to 10 bases. Germline CDR1 reads SGHTA; CDR2 reads FQGNSA.

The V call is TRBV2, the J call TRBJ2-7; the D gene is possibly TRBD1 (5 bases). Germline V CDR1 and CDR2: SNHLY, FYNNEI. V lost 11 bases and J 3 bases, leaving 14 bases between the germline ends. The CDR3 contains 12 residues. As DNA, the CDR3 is TGTGCCGGCTCAGGGCAGGGCTACGAGCAGTACGTC. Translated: CAGSGQGYEQYV.

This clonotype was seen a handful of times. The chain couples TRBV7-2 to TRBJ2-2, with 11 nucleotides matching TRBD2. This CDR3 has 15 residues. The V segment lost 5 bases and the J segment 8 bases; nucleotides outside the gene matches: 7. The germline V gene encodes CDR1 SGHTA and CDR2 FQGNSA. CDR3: CASSPPGTSGGELFF. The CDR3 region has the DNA TGTGCCAGCAGCCCTCCCGGGACTAGCGGTGGGGAGCTGTTTTTT.

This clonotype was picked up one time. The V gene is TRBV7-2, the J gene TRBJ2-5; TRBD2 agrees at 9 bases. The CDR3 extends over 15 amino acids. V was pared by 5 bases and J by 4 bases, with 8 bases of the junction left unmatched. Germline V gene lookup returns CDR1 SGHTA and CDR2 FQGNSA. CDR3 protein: CASSQTGTSRETQYF. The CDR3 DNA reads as TGTGCCAGCAGCCAGACCGGGACTAGCCGAGAGACCCAGTACTTC. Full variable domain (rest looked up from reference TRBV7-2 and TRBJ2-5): GAGVSQSPSNKVTEKGKDVELRCDPISGHTALYWYRQSLGQGLEFLIYFQGNSAPDKSGLPSDRFSAERTGGSVSTLTIQRTQQEDSAVYLCASSQTGTSRETQYFGPGTRLLVL.

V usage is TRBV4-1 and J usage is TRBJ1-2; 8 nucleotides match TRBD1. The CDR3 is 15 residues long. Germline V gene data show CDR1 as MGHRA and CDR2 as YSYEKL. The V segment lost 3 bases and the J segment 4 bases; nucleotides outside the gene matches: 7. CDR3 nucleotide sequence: TGCGCCAGCAGCCACCCCCCCGGACAGGGCTATGGCTACACCTTC. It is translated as CASSHPPGQGYGYTF.

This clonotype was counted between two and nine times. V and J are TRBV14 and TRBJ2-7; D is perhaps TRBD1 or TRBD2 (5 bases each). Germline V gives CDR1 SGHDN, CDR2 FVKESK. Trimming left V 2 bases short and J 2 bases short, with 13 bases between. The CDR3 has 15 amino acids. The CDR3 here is CASSQTGRETYEQYF. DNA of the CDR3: TGTGCCAGCAGCCAAACAGGCCGGGAAACCTACGAGCAGTACTTC.

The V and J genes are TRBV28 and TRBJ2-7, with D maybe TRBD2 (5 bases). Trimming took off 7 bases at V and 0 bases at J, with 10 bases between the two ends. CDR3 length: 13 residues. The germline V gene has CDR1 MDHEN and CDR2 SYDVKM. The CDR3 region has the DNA TGTGCCAGCAAACCGGGGATCTCCTACGAGCAGTACGTC. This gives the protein CASKPGISYEQYV.

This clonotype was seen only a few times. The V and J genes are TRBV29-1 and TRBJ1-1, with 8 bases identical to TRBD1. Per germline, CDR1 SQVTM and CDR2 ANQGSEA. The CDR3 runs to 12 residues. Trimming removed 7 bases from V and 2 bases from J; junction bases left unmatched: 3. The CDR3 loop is CSAGQGNTEAFF. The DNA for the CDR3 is TGCAGCGCTGGACAGGGCAACACTGAAGCTTTCTTT.

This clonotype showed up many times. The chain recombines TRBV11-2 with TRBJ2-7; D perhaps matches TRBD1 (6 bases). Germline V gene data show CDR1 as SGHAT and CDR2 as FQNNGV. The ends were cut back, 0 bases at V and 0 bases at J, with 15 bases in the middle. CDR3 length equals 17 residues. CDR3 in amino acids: CASSLDQRQGSSYEQYF. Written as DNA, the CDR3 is TGTGCCAGCAGCTTAGATCAACGGCAGGGGAGCTCCTACGAGCAGTACTTC.

CDR3 residues: CASRRAGTETSSPLHF. DNA for the CDR3: TGTGCCAGCAGACGAGCCGGGACCGAAACATCCTCACCCCTCCACTTT. This rearrangement joins TRBV11-2 to TRBJ1-6; tentative D call: TRBD1 (5 bases). V shed 6 bases and J shed 10 bases, with 22 bases lying between them. The CDR3 is 16 amino acids. Germline CDR1 is SGHAT and CDR2 is FQNNGV. The entire variable domain, with the rest obtained from reference TRBV11-2 and TRBJ1-6, is as follows: EAGVAQSPRYKIIEKRQSVAFWCNPISGHATLYWYQQILGQGPKLLIQFQNNGVVDDSQLPKDRFSAERLKGVDSTLKIQPAKLEDSAVYLCASRRAGTETSSPLHFGNGTRLTVT.

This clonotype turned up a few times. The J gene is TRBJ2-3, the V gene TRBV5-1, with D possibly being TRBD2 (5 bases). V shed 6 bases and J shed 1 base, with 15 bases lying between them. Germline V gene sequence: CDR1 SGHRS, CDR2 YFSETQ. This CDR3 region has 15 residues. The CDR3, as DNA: TGCGCCAGCAAGGATGGGTTGCGGGGCACAGATACGCAGTATTTT. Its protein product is CASKDGLRGTDTQYF.

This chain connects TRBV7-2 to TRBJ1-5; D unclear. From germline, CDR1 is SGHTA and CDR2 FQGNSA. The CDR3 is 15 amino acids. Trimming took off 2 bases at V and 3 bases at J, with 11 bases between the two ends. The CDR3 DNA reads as TGTGCCAGCAGCTTATTTCTGGACCTCAATCAGCCCCAGCATTTT. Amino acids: CASSLFLDLNQPQHF. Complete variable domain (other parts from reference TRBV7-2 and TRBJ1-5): GAGVSQSPSNKVTEKGKDVELRCDPISGHTALYWYRQSLGQGLEFLIYFQGNSAPDKSGLPSDRFSAERTGGSVSTLTIQRTQQEDSAVYLCASSLFLDLNQPQHFGDGTRLSIL.

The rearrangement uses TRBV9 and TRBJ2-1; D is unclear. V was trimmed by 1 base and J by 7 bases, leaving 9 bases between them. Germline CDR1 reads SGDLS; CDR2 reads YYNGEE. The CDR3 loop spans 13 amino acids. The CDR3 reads CASSVSSQNEQFF. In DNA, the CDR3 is TGTGCCAGCAGCGTATCTAGTCAGAATGAGCAGTTCTTC.

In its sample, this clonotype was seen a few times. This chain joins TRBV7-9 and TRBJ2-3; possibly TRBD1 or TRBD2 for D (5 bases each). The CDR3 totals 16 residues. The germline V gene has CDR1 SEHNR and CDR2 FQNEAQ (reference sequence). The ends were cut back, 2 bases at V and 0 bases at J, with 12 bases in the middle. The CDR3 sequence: CASSLTRGGSTDTQYF. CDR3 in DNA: TGTGCCAGCAGCTTAACCCGGGGCGGGAGCACAGATACGCAGTATTTT.

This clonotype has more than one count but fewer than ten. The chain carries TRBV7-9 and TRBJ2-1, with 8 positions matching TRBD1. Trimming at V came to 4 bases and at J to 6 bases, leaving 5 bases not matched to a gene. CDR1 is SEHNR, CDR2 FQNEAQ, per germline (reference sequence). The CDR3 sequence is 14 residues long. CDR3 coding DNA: TGTGCCAGCAGCTGGAGTACAGGGGGCAATGAGCAGTTCTTC. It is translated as CASSWSTGGNEQFF.

CDR3 coding DNA: TGTGCCAGCAGTTACGTCGACTTCGGAACCGGGGAGCTGTTTTTT. Translated: CASSYVDFGTGELFF. This sequence joins TRBV6-6 and TRBJ2-2; D not certain. Germline V gene sequence: CDR1 MNHNY, CDR2 SVGAGI (reference sequence). The CDR3 covers 15 residues. V was shortened by 2 bases and J by 5 bases, with 12 bases between the two germline ends.

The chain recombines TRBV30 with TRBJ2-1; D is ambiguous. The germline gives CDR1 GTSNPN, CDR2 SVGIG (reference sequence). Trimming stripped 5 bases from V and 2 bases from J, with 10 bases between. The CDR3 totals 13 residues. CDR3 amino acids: CAWDLEAYNEQFF. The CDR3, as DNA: TGTGCCTGGGACCTCGAAGCCTACAATGAGCAGTTCTTC.

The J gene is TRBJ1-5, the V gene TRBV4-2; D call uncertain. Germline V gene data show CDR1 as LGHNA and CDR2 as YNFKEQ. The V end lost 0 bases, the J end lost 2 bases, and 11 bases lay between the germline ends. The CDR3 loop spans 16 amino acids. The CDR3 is CASSQDGTSRNQPQHF. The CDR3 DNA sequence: TGTGCCAGCAGCCAAGATGGCACATCCCGCAATCAGCCCCAGCATTTT.

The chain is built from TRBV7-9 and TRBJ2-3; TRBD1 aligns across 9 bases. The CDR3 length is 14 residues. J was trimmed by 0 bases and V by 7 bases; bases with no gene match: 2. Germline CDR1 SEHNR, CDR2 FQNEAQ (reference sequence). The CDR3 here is CASNGQGSTDTQYF. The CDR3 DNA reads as TGTGCCAGCAACGGACAGGGGAGCACAGATACGCAGTATTTT.

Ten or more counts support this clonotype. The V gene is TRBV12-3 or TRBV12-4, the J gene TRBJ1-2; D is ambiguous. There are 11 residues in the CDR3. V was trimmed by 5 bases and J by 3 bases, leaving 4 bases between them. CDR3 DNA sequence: TGTGCCAGCAGTCAGCACTATGGCTACACCTTC. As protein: CASSQHYGYTF.

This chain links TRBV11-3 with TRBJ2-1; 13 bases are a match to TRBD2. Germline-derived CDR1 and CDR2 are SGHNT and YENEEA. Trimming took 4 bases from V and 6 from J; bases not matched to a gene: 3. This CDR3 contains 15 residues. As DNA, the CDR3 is TGTGCCAGCAGCTCGGGACTAGCGGGGCTCAATGAGCAGTTCTTC. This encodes CASSSGLAGLNEQFF.

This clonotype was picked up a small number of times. The CDR3 DNA is TGCAGCGTTGACGCTCGGCTCTCTAGCACAGATACGCAGTATTTT. Translation gives CSVDARLSSTDTQYF. The V and J genes are TRBV29-1 and TRBJ2-3, with D uncertain. Per the germline V gene, CDR1 is SQVTM and CDR2 is ANQGSEA. V gave up 3 bases and J gave up 0 bases, with 13 bases separating them. This CDR3 has 15 amino acids.

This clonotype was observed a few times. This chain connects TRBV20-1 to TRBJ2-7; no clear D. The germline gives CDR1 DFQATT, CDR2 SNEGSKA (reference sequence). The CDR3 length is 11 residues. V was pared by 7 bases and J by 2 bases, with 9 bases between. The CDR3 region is CSVTGAYEQYV. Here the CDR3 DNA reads TGCAGTGTAACCGGAGCCTACGAGCAGTACGTC.